The 29 T cell receptor beta chains reported below all come from one sample, sequenced in a study of T cells in Graves' hyperthyroidism and ophthalmopathy. TCR beta CDR3 regions were amplified from RNA. An initial round of RT-PCR targeting the TCR CDR3 relied on the HTBI primer set. TCRdb called the multiplex PCR reads again in MiXCR, with one record for every CDR3 protein. This sample has about 570,000 distinct CDR3 sequences, with around 45% found just once. Sequenced: peripheral blood or thyroid tissue (not recorded which). Receptors originate from an adult woman with Graves' disease, either hyperthyroidism or ophthalmopathy (not recorded which).

V usage is TRBV7-2 and J usage is TRBJ1-2, with D possibly being TRBD1 (5 bases). The germline V and J ends were trimmed by 3 bases and 7 bases, with 15 bases remaining between them. This CDR3 spans 14 amino acids. Germline CDR1 and CDR2: SGHTA and FQGNSA. The CDR3 spells CASSFPGVRGGYTF. DNA for the CDR3: TGTGCCAGCAGCTTTCCTGGGGTGAGGGGTGGCTACACCTTC.

This clonotype has a count of ten or more. The chain is built from TRBV5-6 and TRBJ1-5; tentative D call: TRBD1 (6 bases). Trimming removed 2 bases from V and 4 bases from J, with 19 bases in between. The CDR3 spans 17 residues. The germline V gene encodes CDR1 SGHDT and CDR2 YYEEEE. CDR3: CASSFSLGSRGNQPQHF. For the CDR3, the DNA is TGTGCCAGCAGCTTCTCCTTGGGTTCCAGGGGAAATCAGCCCCAGCATTTT.

There are many counts of this clonotype. This chain joins TRBV5-1 and TRBJ1-1; D ambiguous. The germline gives CDR1 SGHRS, CDR2 YFSETQ. The CDR3 totals 13 residues. V was cut by 2 bases and J by 1 base, with 6 bases left in between. The CDR3 bases are TGCGCCAGCAGCTTATTCGGGAACACTGAAGCTTTCTTT. Its translation: CASSLFGNTEAFF.

This clonotype occurred a few times. Compared with germline, one end of the junction differs, possibly owing to a read error. The chain links TRBV29-1 to TRBJ2-5; TRBD2 agrees at 7 bases. The CDR3 consists of 13 residues. Germline CDR1 SQVTM, CDR2 ANQGSEA. CDR3 amino acids: CSVEGLVQETQYF. The CDR3 coding sequence is TGCAGCGTAGAAGGACTAGTCCAAGAGACCCAGTACTTC.

This clonotype was observed at least ten times. The rearrangement links TRBV7-9 to TRBJ2-7; D unresolved. V lost 3 bases and J lost 2, with 8 bases in between. Germline assignment: CDR1 SEHNR and CDR2 FQNEAQ (reference sequence). The CDR3 consists of 13 residues. The CDR3 reads CASSFKWTYEQYF. Here the CDR3 DNA reads TGTGCCAGCAGCTTCAAGTGGACCTACGAGCAGTACTTC.

This clonotype has at least ten counts. The chain joins TRBV9 to TRBJ2-7; TRBD2 aligns across 12 bases. The CDR3 has 15 amino acids. V lost 5 bases, J lost 4 bases, and 7 bases stayed unmatched. Germline V gene sequence: CDR1 SGDLS, CDR2 YYNGEE. Here the CDR3 reads CASSLTSGSIYEQYF. In DNA, the CDR3 is TGTGCCAGCAGTTTGACTAGCGGGAGTATTTACGAGCAGTACTTC.

This clonotype was observed many times. The junction departs from the called germline gene at one end, perhaps through a read error. V and J are TRBV10-2 and TRBJ1-2, with TRBD1 identical over 7 bases. Germline V gene sequence: CDR1 WSHSY, CDR2 SAAADI. The CDR3 is made up of 13 amino acids. The CDR3, as DNA: TGTGCCAGCAGTGCAACAGGGGCGCCTGGCTACACCTTC. Its protein is CASSATGAPGYTF.

This clonotype showed up many times. The gene calls are TRBV2 and TRBJ1-5; D not resolved. Trimming took 7 bases from V and 0 from J, leaving 10 bases between them. Per the germline V gene, CDR1 is SNHLY and CDR2 is FYNNEI. The CDR3 loop spans 14 amino acids. The CDR3 DNA is TGTGCCAGCACGGACGGATATAGCAATCAGCCCCAGCATTTT. Translation gives CASTDGYSNQPQHF. The complete variable domain, with remaining parts taken from reference TRBV2 and TRBJ1-5, reads EPEVTQTPSHQVTQMGQEVILRCVPISNHLYFYWYRQILGQKVEFLVSFYNNEISEKSEIFDDQFSVERPDGSNFTLKIRSTKLEDSAMYFCASTDGYSNQPQHFGDGTRLSIL.

At least ten counts were recorded for this clonotype. The V call is TRBV11-2, the J call TRBJ2-5; the match to TRBD2 covers 8 bases. J was trimmed by 5 bases and V by 0 bases; bases with no gene match: 8. This CDR3 contains 16 residues. The germline V gene has CDR1 SGHAT and CDR2 FQNNGV. CDR3 nucleotides: TGTGCCAGCAGCTTAGATAAGTTAGCGGGAATTGAGACCCAGTACTTC. The encoded protein is CASSLDKLAGIETQYF.

The sample holds many counts of this clonotype. The chain has TRBV2 and TRBJ1-5, with D hard to call. The length of the CDR3 is 12 residues. Looked up from germline, CDR1 is SNHLY and CDR2 is FYNNEI. Trimming took 4 bases from V and 7 from J, leaving 8 bases between them. DNA of the CDR3: TGTGCCAGCAGTGGAGGGATGCAGCCCCAGCATTTT. This sequence encodes CASSGGMQPQHF.

This chain links TRBV28 with TRBJ2-7, with 7 bases aligning to TRBD1. After removal of 7 bases from V and 2 bases from J, the junction contained 5 bases not matched to a gene. Germline V lookup: CDR1 MDHEN, CDR2 SYDVKM. The CDR3 totals 13 residues. The CDR3 spells CASKDQGAYEQYF. The CDR3 DNA reads TGTGCCAGCAAGGATCAGGGGGCCTACGAGCAGTACTTC.

On this clonotype: The junction shows a germline mismatch at one end, possibly a read error. V is TRBV7-9 and J is TRBJ1-1; the D is unclear. The CDR3 is 14 amino acids. Germline assignment: CDR1 SEHNR and CDR2 FQNEAQ (reference sequence). This chain's CDR3 is CASSEDGRNTEAFF. Written as DNA, the CDR3 is TGCGCCAGCAGCGAAGACGGGAGGAACACTGAAGCTTTCTTT.

The CDR3 loop reads CASSPLAGEADTQYF. CDR3 nucleotide sequence: TGTGCCAGCAGTCCATTAGCGGGAGAGGCAGATACGCAGTATTTT. The rearrangement uses TRBV28 and TRBJ2-3; 9 bases line up with TRBD2. The ends lost 5 bases at V and 4 bases at J; junction bases unmatched: 7. Germline V gene sequence: CDR1 MDHEN, CDR2 SYDVKM. The CDR3 is 15 amino acids.

V gene TRBV7-2 combines with J gene TRBJ2-7; D ambiguous. Germline lookup yields CDR1 SGHTA and CDR2 FQGNSA. This CDR3 region has 13 residues. Trimming left V 5 bases short and J 5 bases short, with 13 bases between. CDR3 residues: CASSMLGPHEQYF. CDR3 DNA: TGTGCCAGCAGCATGCTGGGCCCCCACGAGCAGTACTTC.

Here the CDR3 DNA reads TGTGCCAGTAATCGGGCTAGCGGGAGTAGAGAGCAGTACTTC. This encodes CASNRASGSREQYF. The chain carries TRBV19 and TRBJ2-7, with TRBD2 matching over 10 bases. The CDR3 length is 14 residues. The junction had 10 bases not matched to a gene; V was cut back by 7 bases and J by 7 bases. CDR1 LNHDA and CDR2 SQIVND come from the germline V gene (reference sequence).

A note on this clonotype: A clone one base away is much larger, so this may be a read error. The chain uses TRBV9 and TRBJ2-1; 11 bases align to TRBD2. The CDR3 is 14 residues long. CDR1 and CDR2 from the germline V gene are SGDLS and YYNGEE. The J segment lost 12 bases and the V segment lost 3 bases, leaving 8 bases of the junction unmatched. The CDR3 DNA is TGTGCCAGCAGCGCCACTAGCGGGAGAGCTGGGCAGTTCTTC. Protein product: CASSATSGRAGQFF.

This clonotype was observed many times. The chain has TRBV3-1 and TRBJ2-5; weak D call: TRBD1 (6 bases). CDR1 and CDR2 (germline): LGHDT, YNNKEL (reference sequence). The CDR3 sequence is 15 residues long. Trimming cost V 2 bases and J 2 bases, with 12 bases left between them. The CDR3 DNA reads TGTGCCAGCAGCCAATTCACAGGGTCTCAAGAGACCCAGTACTTC. Amino acid sequence: CASSQFTGSQETQYF.

Remarks on this clonotype: Possible read error: a much larger clone is one base away. The chain has TRBV5-1 and TRBJ2-7; 9 bases align to TRBD1. The CDR3 is made up of 17 amino acids. Germline values: CDR1 SGHRS, CDR2 YFSETQ. CDR3 loop: CASGLASGTGRSYEQYF. CDR3 DNA: TGCGCCAGCGGCTTGGCCTCCGGGACAGGGAGATCCTACGAGCAGTACTTC.

Of note for this clonotype: This may be a read error: a much more frequent sequence differs by one nucleotide. The chain carries TRBV30 and TRBJ1-6; TRBD1 is a possible D gene (6 bases). The CDR3 consists of 14 residues. CDR1 GTSNPN and CDR2 SVGIG come from the germline V gene (reference sequence). The CDR3 reads CTWSPAGQESPLHF. The CDR3 DNA reads TGTACCTGGAGTCCAGCGGGACAAGAGTCACCCCTCCACTTT.

A single count supports this clonotype. CDR3 loop: CASSLRPSNSPLHF. The CDR3 DNA follows: TGTGCCAGCAGCCTCCGTCCGTCAAATTCACCCCTCCACTTT. The chain combines TRBV5-6 with TRBJ1-6; D remains unclear. CDR3 length: 14 residues. CDR1 is SGHDT, CDR2 YYEEEE, per germline. The ends were cut back, 4 bases at V and 7 bases at J, with 12 bases in the middle. The whole variable domain, remainder taken from reference TRBV5-6 and TRBJ1-6, is DAGVTQSPTHLIKTRGQQVTLRCSPKSGHDTVSWYQQALGQGPQFIFQYYEEEERQRGNFPDRFSGHQFPNYSSELNVNALLLGDSALYLCASSLRPSNSPLHFGNGTRLTVT.

This clonotype was detected only once. CDR3 sequence: CAISEQLGVDIQYF. As DNA, the CDR3 is TGTGCCATCAGTGAGCAACTAGGGGTTGACATTCAGTACTTC. The chain links TRBV10-3 to TRBJ2-4; possibly TRBD1 or TRBD2 for D (5 bases each). The CDR3 runs 14 residues. Germline V gene lookup returns CDR1 ENHRY and CDR2 SYGVKD. Trimming removed 2 bases at V and 8 bases at J, with 13 bases between.

On this clonotype: The CDR3 end shows no conserved phenylalanine or tryptophan, and so a read error is likely. Because the CDR3's place on the DNA is in doubt, the DNA is left out and the CDR3 is given as listed by TCRdb. CDR3 region: CSARDPSTS. The V gene is TRBV20-1, the J gene TRBJ1-6. The CDR3 is made up of 9 amino acids, end residues included. Germline V gene sequence: CDR1 DFQATT, CDR2 SNEGSKA (reference sequence).

This clonotype has a count of ten or more. This chain links TRBV7-9 with TRBJ2-2; D is unclear. CDR3 length equals 15 residues. Germline assignment: CDR1 SEHNR and CDR2 FQNEAQ (reference sequence). The V end lost 2 bases, the J end lost 11 bases, and 18 bases lay between the germline ends. Here the CDR3 DNA reads TGTGCCAGCAGCTTATCTGCAGGCCCGCAGTTAGAGCTGTTTTTT. Its protein is CASSLSAGPQLELFF. Full variable domain (missing parts from reference TRBV7-9 and TRBJ2-2): DTGVSQNPRHKITKRGQNVTFRCDPISEHNRLYWYRQTLGQGPEFLTYFQNEAQLEKSRLLSDRFSAERPKGSFSTLEIQRTEQGDSAMYLCASSLSAGPQLELFFGEGSRLTVL.

The CDR3 region has the DNA TGCGCCAGCAGCTTGGACAGGCCGTACACCGGGGAGCTGTTTTTT. This codes for CASSLDRPYTGELFF. The chain joins TRBV5-1 to TRBJ2-2, with D perhaps matching TRBD1 (5 bases). The CDR3 covers 15 residues. Between the trimmed V and J ends, which lost 0 bases and 3 bases, there was a span of 9 bases. Germline V gene data show CDR1 as SGHRS and CDR2 as YFSETQ.

Remarks on this clonotype: Relative to the germline gene, one junction end is altered; a read error may explain this. The chain employs TRBV7-2 and TRBJ1-5; D possibly corresponds to TRBD1 (5 bases). CDR1 is SGHTA, CDR2 FQGNSA, per germline. This CDR3 has 13 residues. DNA of the CDR3: TGTGCCAGCAGCTTACAAGGGGCTCAGCCCGAGCATTTT. Its protein product is CASSLQGAQPEHF.

The rearrangement links TRBV28 to TRBJ2-7; TRBD1 matches at 7 bases. The CDR3 length is 12 residues. Germline CDR1 and CDR2: MDHEN and SYDVKM. Germline trimming cut 8 bases from V and 3 bases from J; bases unmatched to any gene: 4. DNA of the CDR3: TGTGCCAGCTTGGGGACAGTCTACGAGCAGTACTTC. This gives the protein CASLGTVYEQYF.

A remark on this clonotype: One end of the junction does not line up with germline, which may come from a read error. The rearrangement joins TRBV24-1 to TRBJ1-2, with 9 bases fitting TRBD1. Germline lookup yields CDR1 KGHDR and CDR2 SFDVKD. The length of the CDR3 is 11 residues. The CDR3 region is CAISVQGAYTF. Written as DNA, the CDR3 is TGTGCCATCAGTGTACAGGGGGCATACACCTTC.

DNA of the CDR3: TGTGCCAGCATAGGGGGCAACCTCTACGAGCAGTACTTC. Translation: CASIGGNLYEQYF. The chain links TRBV28 to TRBJ2-7; 7 bases line up with TRBD1. The V segment lost 7 bases and the J segment 3 bases; nucleotides outside the gene matches: 6. Germline CDR1 reads MDHEN; CDR2 reads SYDVKM. CDR3 size: 13 residues.

The rearrangement links TRBV7-9 to TRBJ1-1; maybe TRBD1 (6 bases). In germline, CDR1 is SEHNR, CDR2 FQNEAQ (reference sequence). Trimming stripped 1 base from V and 1 base from J, with 13 bases between. CDR3 length: 16 amino acids. In DNA, the CDR3 is TGTGCCAGCAGCTTAGGGGGGCGCGGGAGGAACACTGAAGCTTTCTTT. Amino acids: CASSLGGRGRNTEAFF.